This passage covers 17 T cell receptor beta chains from one sample sequenced in a study of shared clonotypes between healthy human individuals. The repertoire was sequenced with immunoSEQ multiplex PCR; TCRdb's copy has only in-frame clones and lacks some. Of around 200,000 clones listed, about 66% were seen once; the top ten hold more than 9%. Sequenced input: memory CD4+ T cells sorted from blood. Subset reported: CD45RA-negative fraction. The receptor set was obtained from a man younger than 45 in good health.

CDR3 sequence: CSVEEYYEQYF. The CDR3 DNA sequence: TGCAGCGTTGAAGAGTACTACGAGCAGTACTTC. This chain uses TRBV29-1 with TRBJ2-7; D remains ambiguous. Germline CDR1 SQVTM, CDR2 ANQGSEA. The V and J ends lost 0 bases and 3 bases respectively, with 3 bases between them. The CDR3 contains 11 residues.

J is TRBJ2-3 and V is TRBV14, with 10 bases matching TRBD2. The trim removed 4 bases at V and 0 bases at J, leaving 13 bases unmatched. Germline V gives CDR1 SGHDN, CDR2 FVKESK. The CDR3 runs to 19 residues. In DNA form, the CDR3 reads TGTGCCAGCAGCCGTCAAGCGGGAGGGCCATCCTCTAGCACAGATACGCAGTATTTT. It encodes CASSRQAGGPSSSTDTQYF.

The genes are TRBV7-8 and TRBJ1-1; 7 nucleotides match TRBD1. Germline CDR1 SGHVS, CDR2 FQNEAQ. Unmatched junction bases numbered 9, after V lost 5 bases and J lost 9 bases. There are 13 residues in the CDR3. CDR3 protein: CASSGQEGSQAFF. The DNA of the CDR3 is TGTGCCAGCAGCGGACAGGAAGGTAGTCAAGCTTTCTTT.

This clone came up a few times. Other DNA sequences from this sample encode an identical CDR3 as well. The chain uses TRBV7-9 and TRBJ1-3; D is undetermined. Germline assignment: CDR1 SEHNR and CDR2 FQNEAQ (reference sequence). The CDR3 consists of 16 residues. Between the trimmed V and J ends, which lost 0 bases and 0 bases, there was a span of 9 bases. The chain's CDR3 is CASSLAGSYSGNTIYF. The CDR3 bases are TGTGCCAGCAGCTTAGCAGGCTCCTACTCTGGAAACACCATATATTTT.

This sequence joins TRBV11-2 and TRBJ2-1, with D unclear. V was cut by 5 bases and J by 1 base, with 21 bases left in between. This CDR3 is built from 18 residues. The germline V gene encodes CDR1 SGHAT and CDR2 FQNNGV. The CDR3 DNA sequence: TGTGCCAGCAGCAAACGAACCCCCATACCTACTTCCTACAATGAGCAGTTCTTC. This encodes CASSKRTPIPTSYNEQFF.

The V gene is TRBV18, the J gene TRBJ2-5; possibly TRBD2 for D (6 bases). With 8 bases removed from V and 4 bases from J, the gap between germline ends came to 8 bases. Germline CDR1 is KGHSH and CDR2 is LQKENI. This CDR3 has 11 amino acids. Here the CDR3 reads CASRGGETQYF. The CDR3 DNA reads as TGTGCCAGCCGGGGAGGAGAGACCCAGTACTTC.

The chain recombines TRBV11-3 with TRBJ2-2, with D tentatively TRBD1 (5 bases). Germline CDR1 reads SGHNT; CDR2 reads YENEEA. The CDR3 contains 13 residues. The germline V and J ends were trimmed by 1 base and 5 bases, with 5 bases remaining between them. The CDR3 spells CASSLAGTGELFF. The DNA for the CDR3 is TGTGCCAGCAGCTTAGCAGGGACCGGGGAGCTGTTTTTT.

This clone turned up a few times. The chain uses TRBV27 and TRBJ1-1; possible D gene TRBD1, 5 bases. The CDR3 has 13 residues. From germline, CDR1 is MNHEY and CDR2 SMNVEV (reference sequence). Trimming pared 6 bases from V and 5 bases from J, leaving 13 bases between. Here the CDR3 reads CASRELGGTEAFF. The CDR3, as DNA: TGTGCCAGCAGGGAATTGGGGGGGACTGAAGCTTTCTTT.

This sequence joins TRBV7-8 and TRBJ2-1; 9 bases line up with TRBD2. Germline V gives CDR1 SGHVS, CDR2 FQNEAQ. Trimming at V came to 3 bases and at J to 6 bases, leaving 6 bases not matched to a gene. The CDR3 is 15 residues long. DNA for the CDR3: TGTGCCAGCAGCTTCATAGCGGGAGTTGGCAATGAGCAGTTCTTC. Translating it yields CASSFIAGVGNEQFF. The full variable domain, its missing parts supplied by reference TRBV7-8 and TRBJ2-1, is GAGVSQSPRYKVAKRGQDVALRCDPISGHVSLFWYQQALGQGPEFLTYFQNEAQLDKSGLPSDRFFAERPEGSVSTLKIQRTQQEDSAVYLCASSFIAGVGNEQFFGPGTRLTVL.

This clone turned up a few times. The J gene is TRBJ2-5, the V gene TRBV6-6; D is unclear. Germline CDR1 MNHNY, CDR2 SVGAGI (reference sequence). The ends were cut back, 5 bases at V and 5 bases at J, with 12 bases in the middle. The CDR3 has 13 residues. The CDR3 here is CASSPPGRETQYF. CDR3 nucleotides: TGTGCCAGCAGTCCACCGGGCCGGGAGACCCAGTACTTC.

The chain has TRBV7-3 and TRBJ2-7; D is possibly TRBD1 (5 bases). The germline gives CDR1 SGHTA, CDR2 FQGTGA. This CDR3 comprises 13 residues. V was shortened by 4 bases and J by 9 bases, with 16 bases between the two germline ends. CDR3 DNA sequence: TGTGCCAGCAGCTCAACGAGAGACCAGGGGCAGTACTTC. Translation: CASSSTRDQGQYF. Drawing the rest from reference TRBV7-3 and TRBJ2-7, the complete variable domain is GAGVSQTPSNKVTEKGKYVELRCDPISGHTALYWYRQSLGQGPEFLIYFQGTGAADDSGLPNDRFFAVRPEGSVSTLKIQRTERGDSAVYLCASSSTRDQGQYFGPGTRLTVT.

The table lists this clone with a count of one. The chain has TRBV7-8 and TRBJ2-3, with D unclear. Germline V CDR1 and CDR2: SGHVS, FQNEAQ. V lost 5 bases to trimming and J lost 0 bases, with 9 bases between them. This CDR3 is 14 amino acids long. The CDR3 coding sequence is TGTGCCAGCAGCCTCCGTAGGAGCACAGATACGCAGTATTTT. This gives the protein CASSLRRSTDTQYF.

This rearrangement joins TRBV6-6 to TRBJ2-7; D is possibly TRBD1 or TRBD2 (5 bases each). The germline V gene encodes CDR1 MNHNY and CDR2 SVGAGI (reference sequence). V was trimmed by 7 bases and J by 3 bases, leaving 13 bases between them. CDR3 length: 13 amino acids. CDR3 region: CASTLSGGYEQYF. The CDR3 nucleotides read TGTGCCAGCACCCTTAGTGGGGGCTACGAGCAGTACTTC.

J is TRBJ1-1 and V is TRBV30; perhaps TRBD1 as D (5 bases). Per germline, CDR1 GTSNPN and CDR2 SVGIG (reference sequence). Trimming stripped 8 bases from V and 5 bases from J, with 18 bases between. CDR3 length equals 13 residues. CDR3: CARSGTRGTEAFF. The DNA for the CDR3 is TGTGCCCGCTCCGGGACCCGAGGGACTGAAGCTTTCTTT.

This chain links TRBV14 with TRBJ2-3, with TRBD2 matching over 7 bases. The CDR3 covers 16 residues. CDR1 is SGHDN and CDR2 is FVKESK in the germline V gene. V lost 4 bases to trimming and J lost 6 bases; unmatched junction nucleotides: 13. This CDR3 reads CASSPHGLVGFDTQYF. CDR3 nucleotide sequence: TGTGCCAGCAGCCCACACGGACTAGTGGGCTTCGATACGCAGTATTTT.

This chain joins TRBV5-1 and TRBJ2-7; 12 bases line up with TRBD1. After removal of 4 bases from V and 6 bases from J, the junction contained 5 bases not matched to a gene. This CDR3 region has 14 residues. Germline V lookup: CDR1 SGHRS, CDR2 YFSETQ. The chain's CDR3 is CASSLGTGGVEQYF. The CDR3 region has the DNA TGCGCCAGCAGCCTGGGGACAGGGGGCGTCGAGCAGTACTTC. Looking up the rest from reference TRBV5-1 and TRBJ2-7 gives the full variable domain: KAGVTQTPRYLIKTRGQQVTLSCSPISGHRSVSWYQQTPGQGLQFLFEYFSETQRNKGNFPGRFSGRQFSNSRSEMNVSTLELGDSALYLCASSLGTGGVEQYFGPGTRLTVT.

About this clone: Other DNA sequences in this specimen translate into the identical CDR3. This sequence joins TRBV5-1 and TRBJ2-5; D unresolved. V lost 4 bases, J lost 2 bases, and 6 bases lay in between. Germline-derived CDR1 and CDR2 are SGHRS and YFSETQ. The CDR3 length is 12 residues. CDR3 region: CASSPSQETQYF. The CDR3 coding sequence is TGCGCCAGCAGCCCTTCACAAGAGACCCAGTACTTC. Variable domain in full (rest from reference TRBV5-1 and TRBJ2-5): KAGVTQTPRYLIKTRGQQVTLSCSPISGHRSVSWYQQTPGQGLQFLFEYFSETQRNKGNFPGRFSGRQFSNSRSEMNVSTLELGDSALYLCASSPSQETQYFGPGTRLLVL.